This T cell receptor beta chain was recorded in a study of blood T cell repertoires in COVID-19. Overall study: The United States, Italy and Spain supplied acute and convalescent COVID-19 samples. PBMCs, B-cell-depleted T cells, or T cells were the source of the cDNA or gDNA that made up the material.

CDR1 and CDR2 (germline): SGHAT, FQNNGV. This CDR3 region has 14 residues. With V trimmed by 5 bases and J by 0 bases, 4 bases remained unmatched. Original methodology: Reference gene primer amplification gave estimated nucleated cell counts. Produced via immunoSEQ multiplex PCR; TCRdb's table is partial and in-frame only. V, J and clone size reflect that table, while D and trimming were determined from the DNA. The sample records 200,000 to 250,000 clones, roughly nine tenths being singletons. Specimen: peripheral blood. This chain uses TRBV11-2 with TRBJ2-7; 7 bases fit TRBD1. This TCR was sampled from a woman aged 50 to 60 with acute or convalescent COVID-19. The CDR3 DNA sequence: TGTGCCAGCAGCGGGCAGGGGGTCTCCTACGAGCAGTACTTC. It is translated as CASSGQGVSYEQYF.